What follows are 28 T cell receptor beta chains derived from one specimen sequenced in a study of shared clonotypes between healthy human individuals. Sequenced by immunoSEQ multiplex PCR; TCRdb stores in-frame clones only, minus some. The table includes 2 million to 2.5 million clones, under 95% detected once. The sample comprised naive CD4+ T cells from PBMCs. Noted subset: CD45RA+ positively selected. The receptors originated from a young man in good health. Some clones in this sample may be carry-over from other donors' samples.

This clone was seen more than once but under ten times. This rearrangement joins TRBV5-4 to TRBJ1-1, with unresolved D. Trimming took 3 bases from V and 0 from J, leaving 12 bases between them. Germline CDR1 reads SGHNT; CDR2 reads YYREEE (reference sequence). The CDR3 sequence is 15 residues long. The CDR3 loop is CASSSGGLMNTEAFF. Here the CDR3 DNA reads TGTGCCAGCAGCTCGGGAGGGCTTATGAACACTGAAGCTTTCTTT.

The chain employs TRBV7-2 and TRBJ2-2, with D hard to call. The CDR3 is 15 residues long. V was shortened by 1 base and J by 1 base, with 7 bases between the two germline ends. Germline V lookup: CDR1 SGHTA, CDR2 FQGNSA. The CDR3, as DNA: TGTGCCAGCAGCTTAGGGACCCAGAACACCGGGGAGCTGTTTTTT. Its protein product is CASSLGTQNTGELFF.

In nucleotides, the CDR3 is TGCGCCAGCACACTTGGATCCCGATCTGGAAACACCATATATTTT. It is translated as CASTLGSRSGNTIYF. J is TRBJ1-3 and V is TRBV5-1; no reliable D call. The CDR3 totals 15 residues. Deletions cut 6 bases from V and 1 base from J, with 14 bases between. The germline V gene encodes CDR1 SGHRS and CDR2 YFSETQ.

The gene calls are TRBV6-4 and TRBJ2-4; D remains unclear. V shed 2 bases and J shed 14 bases, with 13 bases lying between them. This CDR3 is 12 amino acids long. In germline, CDR1 is MRHNA, CDR2 SNTAGT. The CDR3 reads CASSDPLDMEYF. The DNA of the CDR3 is TGTGCCAGCAGTGACCCGTTGGATATGGAGTACTTC.

J is TRBJ1-1 and V is TRBV7-8, with D hard to call. The CDR3 extends over 13 amino acids. V was shortened by 1 base and J by 10 bases, with 13 bases between the two germline ends. Per the germline V gene, CDR1 is SGHVS and CDR2 is FQNEAQ. The CDR3 protein is CASSLESQSGAFF. Written as DNA, the CDR3 is TGTGCCAGCAGCTTAGAATCCCAGTCTGGAGCTTTCTTT.

This chain uses TRBV6-6 with TRBJ1-4; 9 bases line up with TRBD1. Trimming at V came to 2 bases and at J to 8 bases, leaving 6 bases not matched to a gene. CDR3 length equals 15 residues. Germline CDR1 is MNHNY and CDR2 is SVGAGI (reference sequence). The CDR3 region has the DNA TGTGCCAGCAGTTACACGACAGGGGGTCGGGAAAAACTGTTTTTT. It yields the protein CASSYTTGGREKLFF.

Comments on this clone: Other DNA sequences in this sample translate to the same CDR3. This chain connects TRBV5-4 to TRBJ2-2, with 7 nucleotides matching TRBD1. There are 13 residues in the CDR3. The V gene end was trimmed by 4 bases and the J gene end by 5 bases; junction bases not matched to a gene: 2. CDR1 and CDR2 (germline): SGHNT, YYREEE (reference sequence). The CDR3: CASSLQGTGELFF. CDR3 in DNA: TGTGCCAGCAGCCTACAGGGGACCGGGGAGCTGTTTTTT. Drawing the rest from reference TRBV5-4 and TRBJ2-2, the complete variable domain is ETGVTQSPTHLIKTRGQQVTLRCSSQSGHNTVSWYQQALGQGPQFIFQYYREEENGRGNFPPRFSGLQFPNYSSELNVNALELDDSALYLCASSLQGTGELFFGEGSRLTVL.

The J gene is TRBJ1-2, the V gene TRBV5-1, with 8 bases fitting TRBD1. Germline-derived CDR1 and CDR2 are SGHRS and YFSETQ. The V and J ends lost 3 bases and 6 bases, in that order; junction bases with no gene match: 13. The CDR3 spans 16 residues. CDR3 nucleotides: TGCGCCAGCAGCTCCCCGGACAGGGCCCTTAGGCATGGCTACACCTTC. Encoded protein: CASSSPDRALRHGYTF.

Comment on this clone: The same CDR3 also results from other DNA sequences found in this sample. The genes are TRBV18 and TRBJ2-1; TRBD2 matches 7 bases. J gave up 0 bases and V 0 bases, and 2 bases lay outside the gene matches. The CDR3 extends over 16 amino acids. Germline V lookup: CDR1 KGHSH, CDR2 LQKENI. The CDR3 here is CASSPPGGSSYNEQFF. The CDR3 nucleotides read TGTGCCAGCTCACCACCGGGAGGGAGCTCCTACAATGAGCAGTTCTTC.

The chain is built from TRBV30 and TRBJ2-3; unclear D gene. Germline assignment: CDR1 GTSNPN and CDR2 SVGIG (reference sequence). This CDR3 region has 14 residues. V gave up 0 bases and J gave up 5 bases, with 12 bases separating them. Written as DNA, the CDR3 is TGTGCCTGGAGTGTGCGGCAGAAAGAAGATACGCAGTATTTT. Translated, it gives CAWSVRQKEDTQYF.

This clone has only one observation. This chain connects TRBV5-1 to TRBJ2-5; D tentatively fits TRBD1 or TRBD2 (5 bases each). CDR3 length: 17 residues. Germline V gene lookup returns CDR1 SGHRS and CDR2 YFSETQ. The V end was cut by 0 bases, the J end by 0 bases, with 15 bases between. CDR3 sequence (DNA): TGCGCCAGCAGCTTGGTCTGGGGCAGGGAGTACCAAGAGACCCAGTACTTC. It yields the protein CASSLVWGREYQETQYF.

The chain links TRBV4-1 to TRBJ2-3, with 11 bases identical to TRBD2. The V segment lost 3 bases and the J segment 5 bases; nucleotides outside the gene matches: 4. This CDR3 comprises 15 residues. CDR1 is MGHRA, CDR2 YSYEKL, per germline. The CDR3 region is CASSQTSGKEDTQYF. The CDR3 nucleotides read TGCGCCAGCAGCCAGACTAGCGGGAAGGAAGATACGCAGTATTTT.

This sequence joins TRBV2 and TRBJ2-2, with D perhaps matching TRBD2 (5 bases). The V end was cut by 4 bases, the J end by 4 bases, with 16 bases between. This CDR3 spans 16 amino acids. Germline V gene lookup returns CDR1 SNHLY and CDR2 FYNNEI. CDR3: CASSGGLGSGTGELFF. In DNA form, the CDR3 reads TGTGCCAGCAGTGGCGGCTTGGGGAGCGGCACCGGGGAGCTGTTTTTT.

This sequence joins TRBV6-6 and TRBJ1-4, with 7 bases aligning to TRBD1. The CDR3 is 15 amino acids. The ends lost 6 bases at V and 7 bases at J; junction bases unmatched: 11. CDR1 and CDR2 (germline): MNHNY, SVGAGI (reference sequence). The CDR3 sequence: CASRYPGQKGEKLFF. The CDR3 DNA is TGTGCCAGCAGATATCCGGGACAGAAAGGTGAAAAACTGTTTTTT.

The chain couples TRBV11-2 to TRBJ2-3; possibly TRBD1 for D (5 bases). The CDR3 has 17 residues. Germline V gene lookup returns CDR1 SGHAT and CDR2 FQNNGV. The V gene lost 0 bases and the J gene lost 4 bases, with 17 bases spanning the gap. CDR3 sequence: CASSLERKIPRADTQYF. The CDR3 region has the DNA TGTGCCAGCAGCTTAGAGCGGAAAATCCCCAGGGCAGATACGCAGTATTTT.

The V gene is TRBV5-1, the J gene TRBJ2-2; TRBD2 agrees at 11 bases. Germline CDR1 and CDR2: SGHRS and YFSETQ. J was trimmed by 2 bases and V by 5 bases; bases with no gene match: 5. This CDR3 comprises 16 residues. The CDR3 here is CASSTSGSYNTGELFF. CDR3 bases: TGCGCCAGCAGTACTAGCGGGAGTTATAACACCGGGGAGCTGTTTTTT. Full variable domain (rest looked up from reference TRBV5-1 and TRBJ2-2): KAGVTQTPRYLIKTRGQQVTLSCSPISGHRSVSWYQQTPGQGLQFLFEYFSETQRNKGNFPGRFSGRQFSNSRSEMNVSTLELGDSALYLCASSTSGSYNTGELFFGEGSRLTVL.

In this sample, this clone turned up a few times. V gene TRBV30 combines with J gene TRBJ1-2; 7 bases align to TRBD1. The trim removed 0 bases at V and 4 bases at J, leaving 2 bases unmatched. From germline, CDR1 is GTSNPN and CDR2 SVGIG (reference sequence). The CDR3 length is 13 residues. CDR3 residues: CAWSVRDSYGYTF. The CDR3 region has the DNA TGTGCCTGGAGTGTCCGGGACAGCTATGGCTACACCTTC.

V is TRBV14 and J is TRBJ2-2, with no clear D. With 1 base removed from V and 4 bases from J, the gap between germline ends came to 1 base. CDR1 and CDR2 from the germline V gene are SGHDN and FVKESK. The CDR3 runs 12 residues. This CDR3 is CASSQVTGELFF. As DNA, the CDR3 is TGTGCCAGCAGCCAAGTCACCGGGGAGCTGTTTTTT. The full variable domain, rest sourced from reference TRBV14 and TRBJ2-2, is EAGVTQFPSHSVIEKGQTVTLRCDPISGHDNLYWYRRVMGKEIKFLLHFVKESKQDESGMPNNRFLAERTGGTYSTLKVQPAELEDSGVYFCASSQVTGELFFGEGSRLTVL.

V and J are TRBV4-3 and TRBJ2-1; tentatively, D is TRBD1 (6 bases). V was trimmed by 2 bases and J by 0 bases, leaving 14 bases between them. Germline CDR1 is LGHNA and CDR2 is YSLEER. This CDR3 region has 17 residues. CDR3 protein: CASSQTYPTGSYNEQFF. CDR3 coding DNA: TGCGCCAGCAGCCAAACATACCCGACAGGCTCCTACAATGAGCAGTTCTTC.

The chain has TRBV7-9 and TRBJ2-3; D is unresolved. The V gene lost 1 base and the J gene lost 6 bases, with 14 bases spanning the gap. Germline V gene sequence: CDR1 SEHNR, CDR2 FQNEAQ (reference sequence). This CDR3 contains 15 residues. The CDR3 protein is CASSLGVSEADTQYF. The CDR3 DNA sequence: TGTGCCAGCAGCTTAGGAGTCAGCGAAGCCGATACGCAGTATTTT.

CDR3 sequence: CASRWAHSSYNEQFF. The CDR3 DNA reads as TGTGCCAGCCGGTGGGCCCATAGCTCCTACAATGAGCAGTTCTTC. The chain carries TRBV27 and TRBJ2-1; D is ambiguous. In germline, CDR1 is MNHEY, CDR2 SMNVEV (reference sequence). Trimming pared 8 bases from V and 0 bases from J, leaving 14 bases between. This CDR3 region has 15 residues.

The V call is TRBV27, the J call TRBJ2-3; 8 nucleotides align to TRBD2. With V trimmed by 6 bases and J by 2 bases, 7 bases remained unmatched. CDR1 is MNHEY, CDR2 SMNVEV, per germline (reference sequence). The CDR3 length is 15 residues. CDR3 sequence reads: CASRVAGGVTDTQYF. CDR3 coding DNA: TGTGCCAGCAGGGTCGCGGGAGGTGTCACAGATACGCAGTATTTT.

The V call is TRBV5-4, the J call TRBJ2-3; the D gene is possibly TRBD2 (5 bases). CDR1 and CDR2 (germline): SGHNT, YYREEE (reference sequence). The CDR3 is made up of 15 amino acids. Trimming took 4 bases from V and 5 from J, leaving 17 bases between them. In DNA, the CDR3 is TGTGCCAGCAGCCTGGGGAGCGGAAAGGGAGATACGCAGTATTTT. Translating gives CASSLGSGKGDTQYF.

The chain joins TRBV6-5 to TRBJ2-3; D call uncertain. Trimming removed 0 bases at V and 0 bases at J, with 10 bases between. The germline V gene encodes CDR1 MNHEY and CDR2 SVGAGI. The CDR3 length is 16 residues. The CDR3 loop reads CASSYSTQDSTDTQYF. The CDR3 nucleotides read TGTGCCAGCAGTTACTCGACCCAGGATAGCACAGATACGCAGTATTTT.

The chain links TRBV28 to TRBJ1-2; TRBD1 aligns across 11 bases. The germline gives CDR1 MDHEN, CDR2 SYDVKM. The J segment lost 7 bases and the V segment lost 2 bases, leaving 9 bases of the junction unmatched. This CDR3 is 16 amino acids long. CDR3 amino acids: CASSLRGGTGGGGYTF. In nucleotides, the CDR3 is TGTGCCAGCAGTTTAAGGGGTGGGACAGGGGGAGGTGGCTACACCTTC.

In its sample, this clone was seen once. The rearrangement links TRBV27 to TRBJ1-1; the D gene is possibly TRBD1 (6 bases). Germline V gene lookup returns CDR1 MNHEY and CDR2 SMNVEV (reference sequence). Trimming cost V 2 bases and J 11 bases, with 15 bases left between them. The CDR3 loop spans 13 amino acids. Written as DNA, the CDR3 is TGTGCCAGCAGTTTAAACCAGGGGCTCTTGGCTTTCTTT. Protein: CASSLNQGLLAFF.

The rearrangement uses TRBV18 and TRBJ2-6; D is unclear. There are 18 residues in the CDR3. The V end was cut by 1 base, the J end by 0 bases, with 13 bases between. Germline CDR1 is KGHSH and CDR2 is LQKENI. Here the CDR3 reads CASSPLMGSSSGANVLTF. The CDR3 DNA reads as TGTGCCAGCTCACCACTGATGGGTTCGAGCTCTGGGGCCAACGTCCTGACTTTC.

The chain uses TRBV11-3 and TRBJ1-1; maybe TRBD1 (5 bases). Germline V lookup: CDR1 SGHNT, CDR2 YENEEA. V was trimmed by 3 bases and J by 1 base, leaving 24 bases between them. CDR3 length: 19 amino acids. CDR3 residues: CASSFIIRDSLGRNTEAFF. The CDR3 nucleotides read TGTGCCAGCAGCTTCATTATCAGGGACTCCCTGGGGCGGAACACTGAAGCTTTCTTT.